One T cell receptor (beta chain) is described in this entry. CD4+ cell separation produced CD45RA+ naive and CD45RA-negative memory subsets. The data are from a study of shared clonotypes between healthy human individuals. Only in-frame clones appear in the TCRdb table, and some are missing; sequencing was by immunoSEQ multiplex PCR. This sample has 950,000 to 1,300,000 clones; around four fifths occur once, and the top ten carry 1.4% to 1.5%. Trimming took 4 bases from V and 0 from J, leaving 19 bases between them. Germline CDR1 is SNHLY and CDR2 is FYNNEI. CDR3 length: 17 residues. Sequencing input: memory CD4+ T cells sorted from blood. Subset in this sample: CD45RA-negative fraction. This TCR came from a man between 18 and 29 years old in good health. The rearrangement joins TRBV2 to TRBJ2-7; no clear D. CDR3 sequence reads: CASSVISFNLNSYEQYF. The CDR3, as DNA: TGTGCCAGCAGTGTAATTAGTTTTAACCTAAACTCCTACGAGCAGTACTTC.